This T cell receptor beta chain was identified in a study of HIV-infected patients and healthy controls. CDR1 SGHDT and CDR2 YYEEEE come from the germline V gene. There are 13 residues in the CDR3. V was trimmed by 0 bases and J by 10 bases, leaving 8 bases between them. Each CDR3 protein gets one entry after TCRdb re-called the 5' RACE reads with MiXCR. Of under 70,000 distinct CDR3 sequences in the sample, under 25% were seen once. This TCR came from a human donor in good health. The chain combines TRBV5-6 with TRBJ1-6; D unresolved. The sequenced sample was CD4+ T cells from blood. The CDR3 nucleotides read TGTGCCAGCAGCTTGGGGCGCGGATCACCCCTCCACTTT. Residues: CASSLGRGSPLHF.